Sequencing of this T cell receptor (beta chain) was carried out in a study of CD8+ T cells in alopecia areata. CDR3 size: 15 residues. The V and J ends lost 5 bases and 5 bases respectively, with 18 bases between them. The V gene's germline CDR1 is MNHEY and CDR2 SMNVEV (reference sequence). Both peripheral blood and punch biopsies of lesional scalp skin were obtained from patients who had alopecia areata. This clone showed up just a few times. Sequencing relied on a cDNA template that was reverse transcribed from extracted RNA. The assay was immunoSEQ multiplex PCR, and TCRdb's table has in-frame clones only and misses some. The sample lists several thousand clones, approximately 70% occurring once.

The receptor comes from a human donor with alopecia areata. This specimen was skin, taken at week 0. The chain is built from TRBV27 and TRBJ2-5, with D maybe TRBD1 (6 bases). The CDR3 DNA reads TGTGCCAGCAGTACCTCCCAGGGGTTACAGGAGACCCAGTACTTC. Residues: CASSTSQGLQETQYF.